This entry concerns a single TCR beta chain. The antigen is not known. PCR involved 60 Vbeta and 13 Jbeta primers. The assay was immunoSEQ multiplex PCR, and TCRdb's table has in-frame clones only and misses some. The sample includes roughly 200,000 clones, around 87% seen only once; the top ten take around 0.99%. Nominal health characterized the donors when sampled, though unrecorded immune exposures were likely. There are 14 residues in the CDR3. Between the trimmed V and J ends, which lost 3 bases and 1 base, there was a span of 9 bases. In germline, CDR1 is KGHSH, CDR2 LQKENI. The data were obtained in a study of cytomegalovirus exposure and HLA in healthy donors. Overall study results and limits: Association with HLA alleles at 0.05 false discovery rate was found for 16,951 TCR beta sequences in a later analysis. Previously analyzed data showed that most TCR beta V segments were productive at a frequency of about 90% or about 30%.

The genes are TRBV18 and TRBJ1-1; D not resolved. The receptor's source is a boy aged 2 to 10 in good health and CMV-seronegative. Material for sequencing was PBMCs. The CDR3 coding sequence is TGTGCCAGCTCACCCGCCCCAGGGAACACTGAAGCTTTCTTT. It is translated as CASSPAPGNTEAFF.